This T cell receptor (beta chain) was documented in a study of blood T cell repertoires in COVID-19. Original processing notes: Amplified reference gene primers provided the basis for estimating nucleated cell counts. Clones were read by immunoSEQ multiplex PCR, and TCRdb kept only the in-frame ones, dropping some. From that table come the V and J calls and clone size; the DNA was used to work out D and trimming. The table shows roughly 99,000 clones, with about 86% occurring only once. Material: peripheral blood. The receptor was isolated from a man aged 45-65 years with COVID-19, enrolled during active disease.

CDR3 sequence: CASSPQGVGYGYTF. In DNA, the CDR3 is TGTGCCAGTAGTCCACAGGGGGTAGGCTATGGCTACACCTTC. The chain combines TRBV19 with TRBJ1-2, with TRBD1 matching 8 bases. The CDR3 consists of 14 residues. Germline lookup yields CDR1 LNHDA and CDR2 SQIVND (reference sequence). Unmatched junction bases numbered 6, after V lost 5 bases and J lost 4 bases. The full variable domain, in which reference TRBV19 and TRBJ1-2 provide the parts outside the CDR3, is DGGITQSPKYLFRKEGQNVTLSCEQNLNHDAMYWYRQDPGQGLRLIYYSQIVNDFQKGDIAEGYSVSREKKESFPLTVTSAQKNPTAFYLCASSPQGVGYGYTFGSGTRLTVV.